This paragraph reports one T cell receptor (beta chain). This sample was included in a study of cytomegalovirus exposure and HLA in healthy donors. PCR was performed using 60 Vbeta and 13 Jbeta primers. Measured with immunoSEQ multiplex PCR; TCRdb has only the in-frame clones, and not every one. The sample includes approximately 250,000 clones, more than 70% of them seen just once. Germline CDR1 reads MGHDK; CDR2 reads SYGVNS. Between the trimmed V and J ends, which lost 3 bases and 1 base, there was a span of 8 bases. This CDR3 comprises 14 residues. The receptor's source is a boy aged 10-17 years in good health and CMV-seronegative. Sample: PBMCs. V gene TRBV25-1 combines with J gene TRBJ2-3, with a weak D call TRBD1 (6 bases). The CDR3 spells CASSDRTGTDTQYF. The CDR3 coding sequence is TGTGCCAGCAGTGATAGGACAGGCACAGATACGCAGTATTTT.